These 14 T cell receptor beta chains were all obtained from the same sample, sequenced in a study of beta chain features in type 1 diabetes. Expressed TCRB transcripts were sequenced after all isolated RNA was converted to cDNA. Sequencing used immunoSEQ multiplex PCR; TCRdb keeps in-frame clones, though not all of them. The sample lists 300,000 to 450,000 clones; around 10% were seen once. General study findings and limits: Patients with Type 1 diabetes showed moderately but significantly shorter TCRB CDR3s in all four CD4+ subsets.

What these receptors recognize is not known. The sample was central memory CD4+ T cells from blood. These receptor sequences come from a man younger than 40 with type 1 diabetes.

This clone was seen repeatedly, ten times or more. The CDR3 carries no conserved terminal phenylalanine or tryptophan, so it likely arises from a read error. No DNA is shown, since the ends of the CDR3 on it are uncertain; the CDR3 is the one TCRdb lists. The chain carries TRBV16 and TRBJ1-1; the D segment call TRBD1 is taken from the table without a DNA check. Germline V gene lookup returns CDR1 KGHSY and CDR2 FQNENV. Both ends counted, the CDR3 spans 13 residues. CDR3 loop: CASSQQVTGGVNC.

The table lists this clone with a few counts. The chain links TRBV7-9 to TRBJ2-7; a weak D match, TRBD2 (6 bases). In germline, CDR1 is SEHNR, CDR2 FQNEAQ (reference sequence). The CDR3 is made up of 12 amino acids. V dropped 3 bases and J dropped 7 bases, with 10 bases sitting between them. The CDR3 is CASSFQAGEQYF. CDR3 nucleotide sequence: TGTGCCAGCAGCTTTCAGGCGGGAGAGCAGTACTTC.

This clone appeared many times. This chain uses TRBV12-5 with TRBJ1-1, with a weak D call TRBD1 (5 bases). The V gene's germline CDR1 is LGHNT and CDR2 FRNRAP. CDR3 size: 13 residues. The V end was cut by 6 bases, the J end by 1 base, with 9 bases between. The CDR3 sequence is CASGIQENTEAFF. CDR3 DNA sequence: TGTGCTAGTGGCATACAGGAGAACACTGAAGCTTTCTTT.

This clone was counted a few times. Other DNA sequences within the sample encode an identical CDR3. The rearrangement uses TRBV28 and TRBJ1-1; D not resolved. Germline assignment: CDR1 MDHEN and CDR2 SYDVKM. CDR3 size: 14 residues. V was shortened by 2 bases and J by 1 base, with 8 bases between the two germline ends. The CDR3 loop is CASSLGRGNTEAFF. In DNA, the CDR3 is TGTGCCAGCAGTTTAGGCCGGGGGAACACTGAAGCTTTCTTT.

This clone has only a few counts. V gene TRBV6-5 combines with J gene TRBJ1-2, with 10 bases aligning to TRBD1. V dropped 4 bases and J dropped 4; count of bases not matched to a gene: 9. The CDR3 sequence is 16 residues long. Germline-derived CDR1 and CDR2 are MNHEY and SVGAGI. CDR3 in DNA: TGTGCCAGCAGTTCCGGGACGACAGGGGGCGCCTATGGCTACACCTTC. It translates to CASSSGTTGGAYGYTF.

The genes are TRBV7-3 and TRBJ2-1; 10 bases are shared with TRBD1. Per germline, CDR1 SGHTA and CDR2 FQGTGA. The V and J ends lost 4 bases and 6 bases, in that order; junction bases with no gene match: 3. The CDR3 runs to 14 residues. CDR3 amino acids: CASSSRDRGNEQFF. DNA of the CDR3: TGTGCCAGCAGCTCCCGGGACAGGGGCAATGAGCAGTTCTTC.

This clone was counted many times. The chain combines TRBV6-6 with TRBJ2-3, with 8 nucleotides matching TRBD2. Losses at the gene ends were 7 bases for V and 5 bases for J; bases not matched to a gene: 8. Germline CDR1 MNHNY, CDR2 SVGAGI (reference sequence). The CDR3 totals 14 residues. CDR3 protein: CASTKRESLDTQYF. CDR3 in DNA: TGTGCCAGCACTAAGCGGGAGTCCTTAGATACGCAGTATTTT.

V and J are TRBV6-1 and TRBJ2-6, with D uncertain. CDR1 is MNHNS and CDR2 is SASEGT in the germline V gene. The CDR3 length is 15 residues. Trimming left V 6 bases short and J 2 bases short, with 11 bases between. The CDR3 sequence: CASRSSEAGANVLTF. The CDR3 DNA reads TGTGCCAGCAGATCCTCCGAAGCTGGGGCCAACGTCCTGACTTTC.

Remarks on this clone: It may be a read error: a sequence one base away is much more abundant. The chain employs TRBV6-1 and TRBJ2-1, with D possibly being TRBD1 or TRBD2 (6 bases each). The CDR3 has 11 residues. V was shortened by 10 bases and J by 10 bases, with 14 bases between the two germline ends. The germline V gene has CDR1 MNHNS and CDR2 SASEGT. CDR3 DNA sequence: TGTGCCAACGGGGTCGGGGGCGAGCAGTTCTTC. It translates to CANGVGGEQFF.

V usage is TRBV14 and J usage is TRBJ1-1; D gene uncertain. Deletions cut 2 bases from V and 1 base from J, with 5 bases between. The CDR3 loop spans 13 amino acids. The germline CDR1 and CDR2 sequences are SGHDN and FVKESK. This chain's CDR3 is CASSQQPNTEAFF. In DNA form, the CDR3 reads TGTGCCAGCAGCCAACAGCCGAACACTGAAGCTTTCTTT.

This clone was recorded many times. The CDR3 nucleotides read TGTGCCAGTAGTGCCAGGCGAGCCAGGCAGGAGACCCAGTACTTC. Amino acids: CASSARRARQETQYF. The rearrangement links TRBV19 to TRBJ2-5; D gene ambiguous. The CDR3 is 15 residues long. V lost 5 bases and J 5 bases, leaving 18 bases between the germline ends. Germline loops: CDR1 LNHDA, CDR2 SQIVND (reference sequence). Looking up the rest from reference TRBV19 and TRBJ2-5 gives the full variable domain: DGGITQSPKYLFRKEGQNVTLSCEQNLNHDAMYWYRQDPGQGLRLIYYSQIVNDFQKGDIAEGYSVSREKKESFPLTVTSAQKNPTAFYLCASSARRARQETQYFGPGTRLLVL.

This chain joins TRBV10-3 and TRBJ1-5; D is possibly TRBD1 (6 bases). Trimming cost V 0 bases and J 8 bases, with 17 bases left between them. The CDR3 covers 16 residues. Germline V gene data show CDR1 as ENHRY and CDR2 as SYGVKD. CDR3 in DNA: TGTGCCATCAGTGAGTCGGCAGGGGAAGTCGGAAAGCCCCAGCATTTT. Translating it yields CAISESAGEVGKPQHF.

This clone was counted only a few times. The chain uses TRBV27 and TRBJ1-4, with D uncertain. The CDR3 sequence is 16 residues long. Trimming left V 6 bases short and J 0 bases short, with 14 bases between. Germline-derived CDR1 and CDR2 are MNHEY and SMNVEV (reference sequence). This chain's CDR3 is CASRPIDGTTNEKLFF. CDR3 nucleotides: TGTGCCAGCAGACCTATAGACGGGACAACTAATGAAAAACTGTTTTTT.

The chain couples TRBV7-3 to TRBJ2-5; D is possibly TRBD2 (6 bases). The germline gives CDR1 SGHTA, CDR2 FQGTGA. Trimming shortened V by 2 bases and J by 4 bases, and 14 bases separated the two germline ends. The CDR3 loop spans 15 amino acids. This chain's CDR3 is CASSLGTEGPETQYF. The CDR3 region has the DNA TGTGCCAGCAGCTTAGGGACGGAGGGACCAGAGACCCAGTACTTC.